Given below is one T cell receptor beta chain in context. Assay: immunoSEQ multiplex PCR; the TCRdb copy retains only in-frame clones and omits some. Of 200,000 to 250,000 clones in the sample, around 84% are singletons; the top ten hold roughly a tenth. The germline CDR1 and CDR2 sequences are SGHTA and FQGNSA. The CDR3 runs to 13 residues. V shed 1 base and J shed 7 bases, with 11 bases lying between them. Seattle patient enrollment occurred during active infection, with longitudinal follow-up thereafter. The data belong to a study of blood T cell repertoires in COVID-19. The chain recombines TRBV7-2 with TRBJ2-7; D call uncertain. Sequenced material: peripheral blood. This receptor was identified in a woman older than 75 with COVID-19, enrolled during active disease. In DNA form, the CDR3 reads TGTGCCAGCAGCTTAGGAGTAATTCGGGAGCAGTACTTC. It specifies CASSLGVIREQYF. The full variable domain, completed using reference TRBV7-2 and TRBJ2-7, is GAGVSQSPSNKVTEKGKDVELRCDPISGHTALYWYRQSLGQGLEFLIYFQGNSAPDKSGLPSDRFSAERTGGSVSTLTIQRTQQEDSAVYLCASSLGVIREQYFGPGTRLTVT.